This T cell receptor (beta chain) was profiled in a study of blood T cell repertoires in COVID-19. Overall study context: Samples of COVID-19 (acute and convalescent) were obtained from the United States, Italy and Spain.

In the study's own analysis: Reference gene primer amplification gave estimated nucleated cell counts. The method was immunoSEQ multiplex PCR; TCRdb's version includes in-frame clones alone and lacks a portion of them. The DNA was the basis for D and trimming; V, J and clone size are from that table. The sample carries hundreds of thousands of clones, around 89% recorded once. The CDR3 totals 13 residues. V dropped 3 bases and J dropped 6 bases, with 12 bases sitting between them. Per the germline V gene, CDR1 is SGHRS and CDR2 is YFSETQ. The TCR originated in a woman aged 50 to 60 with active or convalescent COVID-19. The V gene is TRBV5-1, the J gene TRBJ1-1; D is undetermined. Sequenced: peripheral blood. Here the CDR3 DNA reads TGCGCCAGCAGCTCCTACCGCGAAGCTGAAGCTTTCTTT. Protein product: CASSSYREAEAFF.